A selection of T cell receptor beta chains follows, all from one sample in a study of monozygotic twins with inflammatory bowel disease. For each CDR3 protein, TCRdb gives one entry from its re-call of the 5' RACE reads, without DNA. Its table lists about 380,000 distinct CDR3 sequences. Sequenced sample: blood. Receptors were obtained from a human donor with ulcerative colitis or Crohn's disease, or a healthy co-twin of an affected twin (not recorded which). Both conserved end residues are part of each CDR3. Each record gives: J gene, V gene, CDR3 protein.

>TRBJ2-3|TRBV18
CASSPDSLATDTQYF
>TRBJ2-1|TRBV3-1
CASSQWDRGLNEQFF
>TRBJ1-1|TRBV12-3/TRBV12-4
CASSLDTTRAEAFF
>TRBJ1-6|TRBV7-9
CASSLALGFGDNSPLHF
>TRBJ2-7|TRBV10-3
CAISEGRAGLASYEQYF
>TRBJ2-4|TRBV7-9
CASVGTGSRTKNIQYF
>TRBJ1-5|TRBV19
CASSIDRSYSNQPQHF
>TRBJ1-1|TRBV7-3
CASSLWGGYLSNTEAFF
>TRBJ2-1|TRBV12-3/TRBV12-4
CASSFHSGGYSYNEQFF
>TRBJ2-7|TRBV5-1
CASHGQGQGEQYF
>TRBJ1-4|TRBV12-3/TRBV12-4
CASSPRQSNEKLFF
>TRBJ2-3|TRBV7-2
CASSLIPEDTQYF
>TRBJ2-7|TRBV9
CASKGAGDEQYF
>TRBJ2-1|TRBV2
CASKYHGTGENEQFF
>TRBJ1-2|TRBV12-3/TRBV12-4
CASSQGQGLGYTF
>TRBJ1-1|TRBV16
CASSENRGGTTEAFF
>TRBJ2-7|TRBV5-1
CASSLVGAREQYF
>TRBJ2-3|TRBV20-1
CSASNRRAALSTDTQYF
>TRBJ2-3|TRBV20-1
CSARAALLGTTRTDTQYF
>TRBJ2-1|TRBV12-3/TRBV12-4
CASTSRGGSYNEQFF
>TRBJ1-1|TRBV4-2
CASTQGMDSTEAFF
>TRBJ1-5|TRBV27
CASSRQKGGNQPQHF
>TRBJ2-7|TRBV7-6
CASSPAGVAYEQYF
>TRBJ2-5|TRBV7-9
CASSFWDSQETQYF
>TRBJ2-2|TRBV11-2
CASSLIGTSGEQNTGELFF
>TRBJ1-2|TRBV12-3/TRBV12-4
CASSFLWTKYGYTF
>TRBJ1-1|TRBV7-2
CPGSRQPNTEAFF
>TRBJ1-1|TRBV7-9
CASSPLSFRGSTEAFF
>TRBJ1-1|TRBV27
CASSLNSETEAFF
>TRBJ2-7|TRBV7-2
CASSPSSGGFYEQYF
>TRBJ1-5|TRBV20-1
CSASLGTANQPQHF
>TRBJ2-1|TRBV7-9
CASSLVVSNYNEQFF
>TRBJ2-3|TRBV6-2/TRBV6-3
CASSYSKGSTDTQYF
>TRBJ1-5|TRBV20-1
CSARDPGKGSNQPQHF
>TRBJ2-7|TRBV11-2
CASSLARSSYEQYF
>TRBJ2-7|TRBV27
CASSLGGGDEQYF
>TRBJ1-3|TRBV5-1
CASSTGQARNTIYF
>TRBJ2-7|TRBV5-1
CASSLGSPGFYEQYF
>TRBJ1-1|TRBV29-1
CSVEPQSVGTEAFF
>TRBJ2-1|TRBV5-1
CASSLVGSAYNEQFF
>TRBJ2-1|TRBV24-1
CATSDPRATNEQFF
>TRBJ2-3|TRBV5-1
CASSFGIGTDTQYF
>TRBJ1-1|TRBV4-2
CASSQDRLKTEAFF
>TRBJ1-1|TRBV5-1
CASSSGNTEAFF
>TRBJ2-3|TRBV6-1
CASSRPRTGENTDTQYF
>TRBJ2-5|TRBV7-2
CASSLVFGGSYETQYF
>TRBJ2-2|TRBV5-1
CASSLLLAGGPTANTGELFF
>TRBJ2-7|TRBV20-1
CSAKGGDRSRLWQYF
>TRBJ2-5|TRBV4-3
CASSQGTFEVETQYF
>TRBJ2-1|TRBV20-1
CSARQRTSAYNEQFF
>TRBJ2-7|TRBV10-3
CAISEERFEQYF
>TRBJ2-3|TRBV11-3
CASSPTSGGTDTQYF